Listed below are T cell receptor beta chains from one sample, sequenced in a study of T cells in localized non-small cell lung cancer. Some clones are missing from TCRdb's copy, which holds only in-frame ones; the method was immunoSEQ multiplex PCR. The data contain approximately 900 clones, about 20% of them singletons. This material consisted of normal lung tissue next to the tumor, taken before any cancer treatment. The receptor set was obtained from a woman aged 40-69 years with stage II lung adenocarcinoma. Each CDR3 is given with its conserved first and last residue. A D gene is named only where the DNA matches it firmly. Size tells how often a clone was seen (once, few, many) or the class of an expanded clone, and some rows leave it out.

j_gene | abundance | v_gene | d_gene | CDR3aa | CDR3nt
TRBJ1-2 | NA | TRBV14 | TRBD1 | CASSQQTGGGYTF | TGTGCCAGCAGCCAACAGACAGGGGGCGGATACACCTTC
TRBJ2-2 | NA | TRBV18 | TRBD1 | CASSPTGNWNTGELFF | TGTGCCAGCTCACCGACAGGGAACTGGAACACCGGGGAGCTGTTTTTT
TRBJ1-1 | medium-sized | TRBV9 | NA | CASSLEGAKAFF | TGTGCCAGCAGTTTGGAGGGAGCTAAAGCTTTCTTT
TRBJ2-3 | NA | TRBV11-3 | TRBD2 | CASSHGVLAETDTQYF | TGTGCCAGCAGCCATGGTGTCCTAGCGGAGACAGATACGCAGTATTTT
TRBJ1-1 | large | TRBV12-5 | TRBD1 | CASTDLRGQGAFF | TGTGCCAGCACCGACCTCAGGGGGCAAGGAGCTTTCTTT
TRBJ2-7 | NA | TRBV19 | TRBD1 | CAGFGGPGGFKYF | TGTGCCGGATTTGGGGGACCAGGGGGATTTAAGTACTTC
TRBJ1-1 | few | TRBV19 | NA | CASRSGGGGGDTEAFF | TGTGCCAGTAGGTCGGGAGGGGGTGGCGGGGACACTGAAGCTTTCTTT
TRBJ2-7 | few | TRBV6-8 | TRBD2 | CASRLSGGGSYEQYF | TGTGCCAGCAGGCTTAGCGGGGGCGGCTCCTACGAGCAGTACTTC
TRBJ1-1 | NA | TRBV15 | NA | CATSRPGVNMNTEAFF | TGTGCCACCAGCAGACCGGGGGTGAACATGAACACTGAAGCTTTCTTT
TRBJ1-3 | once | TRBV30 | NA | CAWSTGNGNTIYF | TGTGCCTGGAGTACAGGGAATGGAAACACCATATATTTT
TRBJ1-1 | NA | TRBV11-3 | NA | CASSLGRGRGEAFF | TGTGCCAGCAGCTTAGGAAGGGGCCGGGGTGAAGCTTTCTTT
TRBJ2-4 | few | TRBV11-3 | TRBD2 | CASSLDAGGENIQYF | TGTGCCAGCAGCTTGGATGCGGGAGGGGAAAACATTCAGTACTTC
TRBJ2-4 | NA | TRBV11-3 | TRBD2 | CASSAAGTSGRHGNIQYF | TGTGCCAGCAGTGCTGCTGGGACTAGCGGGAGGCATGGAAACATTCAGTACTTC
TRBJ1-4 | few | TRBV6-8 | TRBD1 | CASSDSNEGQGTNEKLFF | TGTGCCAGCAGTGACTCTAACGAGGGACAGGGAACTAATGAAAAACTGTTTTTT
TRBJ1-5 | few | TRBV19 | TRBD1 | CASTTGQGRSNQPQHF | TGTGCCAGTACCACGGGACAGGGGCGTAGCAATCAGCCCCAGCATTTT
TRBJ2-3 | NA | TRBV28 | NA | CASSLVQGYTDTQYF | TGTGCCAGCAGTCTCGTCCAGGGATACACAGATACGCAGTATTTT
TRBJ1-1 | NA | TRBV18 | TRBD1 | CASSPPRGQGALRNTEAFF | TGTGCCAGCTCACCACCGAGAGGACAGGGGGCTCTTAGGAACACTGAAGCTTTCTTT
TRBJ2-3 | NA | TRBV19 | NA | CARASGRKTDTQYF | TGTGCCAGAGCATCGGGACGTAAGACAGATACGCAGTATTTT
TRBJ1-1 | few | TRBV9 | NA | CASSVGPGVLTEAFF | TGTGCCAGCAGCGTAGGTCCAGGGGTGTTGACTGAAGCTTTCTTT
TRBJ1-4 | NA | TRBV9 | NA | CASSVATDEKLFF | TGTGCCAGCAGCGTAGCTACGGATGAAAAACTGTTTTTT
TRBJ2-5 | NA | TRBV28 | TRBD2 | CASSETAGGLQETQYF | TGTGCCAGCAGTGAAACAGCGGGGGGGCTACAAGAGACCCAGTACTTC
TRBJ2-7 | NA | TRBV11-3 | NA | CASSLEWGTQNSYEQYF | TGTGCCAGCAGCTTAGAGTGGGGGACACAAAATTCCTACGAGCAGTACTTC
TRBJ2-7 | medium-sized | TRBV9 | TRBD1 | CASSVARQGRFSYEQYF | TGTGCCAGCAGCGTAGCCCGACAGGGACGATTCTCCTACGAGCAGTACTTC
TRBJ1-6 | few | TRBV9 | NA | CASSVAQDNSPLHF | TGTGCCAGCAGCGTAGCGCAGGATAATTCACCCCTCCACTTT
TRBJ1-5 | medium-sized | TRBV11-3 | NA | CASSPTTGPNQPQHF | TGTGCCAGCAGCCCGACGACGGGCCCCAATCAGCCCCAGCATTTT
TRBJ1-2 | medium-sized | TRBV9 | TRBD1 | CASSSGGQGGGYTF | TGTGCCAGCAGCTCAGGTGGACAGGGCGGTGGCTACACCTTC
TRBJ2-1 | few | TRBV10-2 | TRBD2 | CASSAGTSSYNEQFF | TGCGCCAGCAGTGCCGGGACTAGCTCCTACAATGAGCAGTTCTTC
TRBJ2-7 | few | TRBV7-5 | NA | CASSVDTSSSEQYF | TGTGCCAGCAGCGTGGATACTAGTTCAAGTGAGCAGTACTTC
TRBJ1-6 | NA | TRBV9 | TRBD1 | CASSFGQGDSPLHF | TGTGCCAGCAGTTTCGGACAGGGAGATTCACCCCTCCACTTT
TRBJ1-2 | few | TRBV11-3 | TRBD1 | CASSLLGQTNYGYTF | TGTGCCAGCAGCTTGTTGGGACAGACGAACTATGGCTACACCTTC
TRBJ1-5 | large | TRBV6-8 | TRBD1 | CASSNRLGQGVSYQPQHF | TGTGCCAGCAGTAACCGCTTGGGACAGGGAGTAAGTTATCAGCCCCAGCATTTT
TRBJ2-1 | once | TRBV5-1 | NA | CASSLTTDYNEQFF | TGCGCCAGCAGCTTGACTACGGATTACAATGAGCAGTTCTTC
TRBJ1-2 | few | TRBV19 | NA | CASSEGQIGYGYTF | TGTGCCAGTAGTGAGGGACAAATTGGCTATGGCTACACCTTC
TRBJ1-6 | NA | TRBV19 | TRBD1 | CASSIRDRGSPLHF | TGTGCCAGTAGTATCCGGGACAGGGGATCACCCCTCCACTTT
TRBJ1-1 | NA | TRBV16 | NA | CASAGRVRAEAFF | TGTGCCAGCGCCGGGCGTGTACGAGCTGAAGCTTTCTTT
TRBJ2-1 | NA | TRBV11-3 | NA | CASSLDGPLDEQFF | TGTGCCAGCAGCTTAGATGGCCCCTTGGATGAGCAGTTCTTC
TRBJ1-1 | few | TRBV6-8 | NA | CASSDRIYTEAFF | TGTGCCAGCAGTGACAGAATATACACTGAAGCTTTCTTT
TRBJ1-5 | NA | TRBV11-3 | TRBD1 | CASSLEVFKTGRRQPQHF | TGTGCCAGCAGCTTAGAGGTTTTCAAGACAGGGAGGAGACAGCCCCAGCATTTT
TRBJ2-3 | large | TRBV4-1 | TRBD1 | CASSGETGAPDTQYF | TGCGCCAGCAGCGGGGAAACAGGGGCCCCAGATACGCAGTATTTT
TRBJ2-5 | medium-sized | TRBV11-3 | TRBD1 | CASSLNRGKETQYF | TGTGCCAGCAGCTTGAACAGGGGTAAAGAGACCCAGTACTTC